Described below is a single T cell receptor (beta chain) sequence and its context. The data originate from a study of blood T cell repertoires in COVID-19. The CDR3 totals 14 residues. Germline assignment: CDR1 GTSNPN and CDR2 SVGIG (reference sequence). The V and J ends lost 5 bases and 1 base respectively, with 13 bases between them. Clones were read by immunoSEQ multiplex PCR, and TCRdb kept only the in-frame ones, dropping some. The sample holds around 300,000 clones; approximately 90% are singletons and the top ten take about 3%. The chain is built from TRBV30 and TRBJ2-3; no reliable D call. The TCR comes from a woman aged 45-59 years who had recovered from COVID-19. Sequencing was carried out using PBMCs or T cells enriched from blood (not recorded which). CDR3 protein: CAWGQSLGTDTQYF. Here the CDR3 DNA reads TGTGCCTGGGGTCAGTCTCTGGGCACAGATACGCAGTATTTT.